What follows are 9 T cell receptor beta chains derived from one specimen sequenced in a study of cytomegalovirus exposure and HLA in healthy donors. 60 Vbeta and 13 Jbeta primers were used in PCR. The protocol was immunoSEQ multiplex PCR, while the TCRdb copy is restricted to in-frame clones and leaves out a portion. Its table lists around 70,000 clones. The sample comprised PBMCs. The source of these receptors is a woman younger than 45 in good health and CMV-seronegative.

The CDR3 loop reads CASSPTGVPTSAKNIQYF. For the CDR3, the DNA is TGTGCCAGCAGTCCGACAGGGGTCCCAACCTCGGCCAAAAACATTCAGTACTTC. The rearrangement uses TRBV28 and TRBJ2-4; 8 nucleotides line up with TRBD1. In germline, CDR1 is MDHEN, CDR2 SYDVKM. The CDR3 is 18 amino acids. J lost 1 base, V lost 5 bases, and 13 bases had no gene match.

The chain has TRBV15 and TRBJ1-2, with 7 bases that match TRBD1. The CDR3 is 15 residues long. The J segment lost 3 bases and the V segment lost 5 bases, leaving 9 bases of the junction unmatched. Germline CDR1 reads LNHNV; CDR2 reads YYDKDF (reference sequence). The CDR3 DNA is TGTGCCACCAGCTCGCCACAACAGGGGTACTATGGCTACACCTTC. Residues: CATSSPQQGYYGYTF.

The V gene is TRBV19, the J gene TRBJ2-3; no definite D call. The CDR3 is 14 amino acids. V was clipped by 3 bases and J by 8 bases, with 15 bases between them. Germline-derived CDR1 and CDR2 are LNHDA and SQIVND (reference sequence). The CDR3 reads CASSISVGSGTQYF. In DNA, the CDR3 is TGTGCCAGTAGTATTAGTGTGGGCAGTGGTACGCAGTATTTT.

The V call is TRBV9, the J call TRBJ1-1; 9 bases match TRBD1. Trimming at V came to 2 bases and at J to 8 bases, leaving 4 bases not matched to a gene. Germline CDR1 reads SGDLS; CDR2 reads YYNGEE. The CDR3 is made up of 13 amino acids. CDR3 in amino acids: CASSVDGTGEAFF. The CDR3 DNA follows: TGTGCCAGCAGCGTGGACGGGACAGGGGAAGCTTTCTTT.

The V and J genes are TRBV19 and TRBJ2-2; D is perhaps TRBD1 (5 bases). V was cut by 6 bases and J by 4 bases, with 18 bases left in between. Germline-derived CDR1 and CDR2 are LNHDA and SQIVND (reference sequence). The CDR3 consists of 16 residues. CDR3 coding DNA: TGTGCCAGTAGCCCAGAGGCCAGGGAACCCACCGGGGAGCTGTTTTTT. This sequence encodes CASSPEAREPTGELFF.

This rearrangement joins TRBV4-2 to TRBJ1-2; D perhaps matches TRBD1 (5 bases). This CDR3 spans 14 amino acids. CDR1 LGHNA and CDR2 YNFKEQ come from the germline V gene. Trimming removed 0 bases from V and 8 bases from J, with 13 bases in between. For the CDR3, the DNA is TGTGCCAGCAGCCAAGATCGGGGGGTCGAGGGCTACACCTTC. Its translation: CASSQDRGVEGYTF.

The J gene is TRBJ1-2, the V gene TRBV6-5; TRBD1 matches 7 bases. J gave up 6 bases and V 2 bases, and 12 bases lay outside the gene matches. The CDR3 length is 16 residues. CDR1 is MNHEY and CDR2 is SVGAGI in the germline V gene. In DNA form, the CDR3 reads TGTGCCAGCAGTTACCAAAGTGGAGGGACAGCGGATGGCTACACCTTC. Translating gives CASSYQSGGTADGYTF.

This chain links TRBV6-1 with TRBJ2-7; the D is unclear. Germline CDR1 reads MNHNS; CDR2 reads SASEGT. The length of the CDR3 is 14 residues. Trimming pared 6 bases from V and 2 bases from J, leaving 14 bases between. CDR3 region: CASRPPGGTYEQYF. CDR3 sequence (DNA): TGTGCCAGCAGGCCCCCGGGTGGAACCTACGAGCAGTACTTC.

The J gene is TRBJ2-3, the V gene TRBV2, with a tentative D call TRBD2 (5 bases). CDR1 and CDR2 from the germline V gene are SNHLY and FYNNEI. The CDR3 is 13 residues long. V was cut by 5 bases and J by 2 bases, with 8 bases left in between. Here the CDR3 DNA reads TGTGCCAGCAGTCGGGGAAACACAGATACGCAGTATTTT. It codes for CASSRGNTDTQYF.